These T cell receptor beta chains were read from a single sample in a study of T cell responses to AZD1222 COVID-19 vaccine. Generated by immunoSEQ multiplex PCR, the TCRdb table keeps only in-frame clones and is missing some. The sample records more than 85,000 clones, about nine tenths being singletons. Material: peripheral blood, obtained on day 0 of AZD1222 vaccination. These receptors were obtained from an adult in good health. Both conserved end residues are trimmed from each CDR3.

v_gene: TRBV4-2
CDR3aa: ASSQATIRGTDTQY

v_gene: TRBV5-1
CDR3aa: ASSFKRASDNSPLH

v_gene: TRBV5-3
CDR3aa: ARSLDERGPLDEQF

v_gene: TRBV28
CDR3aa: ASSYRDYTDTQY

v_gene: TRBV27
CDR3aa: ASSLRQSGNTIY

v_gene: TRBV3-1/TRBV3-2
CDR3aa: ASSLLAGVNNEQF

v_gene: TRBV9
CDR3aa: ASSLRDGYT

v_gene: TRBV18
CDR3aa: ASSEGRGEAF

v_gene: TRBV27
CDR3aa: ATGLAGGRQY

v_gene: TRBV7-9
CDR3aa: ASSLDGHGTYGYT

v_gene: TRBV10-3
CDR3aa: AIRLGPSYNEQF

v_gene: TRBV18
CDR3aa: ASSPTPLGNQPQH

v_gene: TRBV5-5
CDR3aa: ASSLPQTSGGSYNEQF

v_gene: TRBV11-3
CDR3aa: ASSLDGDSYEQY

v_gene: TRBV3-1/TRBV3-2
CDR3aa: ASSQSGAGESSYEQY

v_gene: TRBV10-3
CDR3aa: AISEATYGYT

v_gene: TRBV13
CDR3aa: ASSFESVLGGEYNEQF

v_gene: TRBV7-8
CDR3aa: ASSLARTEQY

v_gene: TRBV10-3
CDR3aa: ASLYPIEAGNTEAF

v_gene: TRBV18
CDR3aa: ASSPPLAGTYEQY

v_gene: TRBV27
CDR3aa: ASGPTSDQSYEQY

v_gene: TRBV14
CDR3aa: ASSQDYGAENYGYT

v_gene: TRBV27
CDR3aa: ASRGSSYNEQF

v_gene: TRBV5-4
CDR3aa: ASSAPSGRVETQY

v_gene: TRBV18
CDR3aa: ASSPPSLSYEQY

v_gene: TRBV7-6
CDR3aa: ASSLEGGGPANTGELF

v_gene: TRBV19
CDR3aa: ASSMVDSRPLSYGYT

v_gene: TRBV5-6
CDR3aa: ASSLQISPEAF

v_gene: TRBV6-5
CDR3aa: ASSYRGGTF

v_gene: TRBV24-1
CDR3aa: ATSDSIVDTKETQY

v_gene: TRBV19
CDR3aa: ASSTSGLRGNTIY

v_gene: TRBV4-1
CDR3aa: ASSQERTSGNNEQF